The rows below give T cell receptor beta chains drawn from one sample of a study of patients and donors after allogeneic stem cell transplantation. In TCRdb, the RT-PCR reads were re-called with MiXCR into one record per CDR3 protein. The sample holds 390,000 or so distinct CDR3 sequences; approximately 16% are singletons and the top ten take 6% to 8%. What was sequenced was blood, either unsorted or a sorted T cell fraction (not recorded which). These TCRs come from a human donor who was either an allogeneic HSCT recipient or a stem cell or donor lymphocyte infusion donor (not recorded which). It is not recorded whose cells these are; they may come from a transplant donor. The CDR3 runs from the conserved cysteine through the conserved F or W. The order of the fields is D gene, J gene, clone size, V gene, CDR3 protein, CDR3 DNA. D genes are given only for firm matches. Size is stated for part of the rows, as once, few or many counts, or as a class when the clone is expanded.

D: NA; J: TRBJ2-5; size: few; V: TRBV20-1; CDR3: CSAAPGLGETQYF; DNA: TGCAGTGCTGCCCCAGGGCTGGGGGAGACCCAGTACTTC
D: NA; J: TRBJ2-2; size: NA; V: TRBV12-3/TRBV12-4; CDR3: CASILTGNTGELFF; DNA: TGTGCCAGCATCCTTACCGGGAACACCGGGGAGCTGTTTTTT
D: NA; J: TRBJ2-7; size: few; V: TRBV30; CDR3: CAWEGPAVEQYF; DNA: TGTGCCTGGGAGGGCCCCGCAGTCGAGCAGTACTTC
D: NA; J: TRBJ1-4; size: once; V: TRBV4-1; CDR3: CASSQTVVGEKLFF; DNA: TGCGCCAGCAGCCAAACGGTTGTTGGGGAAAAACTGTTTTTT
D: NA; J: TRBJ2-1; size: few; V: TRBV2; CDR3: CAFPPGLMRSNEQFF; DNA: TGTGCCTTCCCTCCCGGACTTATGAGGAGCAATGAGCAGTTCTTC
D: TRBD1; J: TRBJ1-1; size: NA; V: TRBV29-1; CDR3: CSAVSTGGGEAFF; DNA: TGCAGCGCCGTGTCCACAGGGGGTGGGGAAGCTTTCTTT
D: TRBD2; J: TRBJ2-1; size: NA; V: TRBV5-1; CDR3: CASSLEVAGRNEQFF; DNA: TGCGCCAGCAGCTTGGAAGTAGCGGGGCGCAATGAGCAGTTCTTC
D: NA; J: TRBJ1-1; size: few; V: TRBV5-1; CDR3: CASSFWEVNTEAFF; DNA: TGCGCCAGCAGCTTTTGGGAGGTGAACACTGAAGCTTTCTTT
D: NA; J: TRBJ2-3; size: few; V: TRBV21-1; CDR3: CASSNRLRTSGFSTDTQYF; DNA: TGTGCCAGCAGCAACCGATTGAGGACTAGCGGGTTTAGCACAGATACGCAGTATTTT
D: NA; J: TRBJ2-4; size: many; V: TRBV5-6; CDR3: CASSLEGLAKNIQYF; DNA: TGCGCCAGCAGCTTGGAGGGATTAGCCAAAAACATTCAGTACTTC
D: NA; J: TRBJ1-1; size: few; V: TRBV28; CDR3: CASSLGSPTEAFF; DNA: TGTGCCAGCAGTTTAGGCAGCCCCACTGAAGCTTTCTTT
D: NA; J: TRBJ2-7; size: many; V: TRBV5-1; CDR3: CASSVGQSEQYF; DNA: TGCGCCAGCAGCGTGGGGCAATCCGAGCAGTACTTC
D: TRBD2; J: TRBJ2-6; size: many; V: TRBV5-1; CDR3: CASSFTGTTLSGANVLTF; DNA: TGCGCCAGCAGCTTTACCGGGACTACCCTCTCTGGGGCCAACGTCCTGACTTTC
D: NA; J: TRBJ2-5; size: few; V: TRBV5-1; CDR3: CASSLGTKETQYF; DNA: TGCGCCAGCAGCTTGGGAACTAAGGAGACCCAGTACTTC
D: TRBD1; J: TRBJ1-1; size: NA; V: TRBV5-8; CDR3: CASKTGWDTEAFF; DNA: TGTGCCAGTAAGACAGGGTGGGACACTGAAGCTTTCTTT
D: TRBD1; J: TRBJ2-2; size: NA; V: TRBV20-1; CDR3: CSASGGQGRGELFF; DNA: TGCAGTGCTAGTGGCGGACAGGGCAGGGGGGAGCTGTTTTTT
D: TRBD2; J: TRBJ2-7; size: NA; V: TRBV12-3/TRBV12-4; CDR3: CASSFSVGLAPPEQYF; DNA: TGTGCCAGCAGTTTCTCCGTGGGACTAGCTCCACCCGAGCAGTACTTC
D: NA; J: TRBJ1-4; size: NA; V: TRBV5-5; CDR3: CASSLMGPNEKLFF; DNA: TGTGCCAGCAGCTTGATGGGGCCGAATGAAAAACTGTTTTTT
D: NA; J: TRBJ2-1; size: NA; V: TRBV6-1; CDR3: CASREGGGPTYNEQFF; DNA: TGTGCCAGCAGGGAAGGGGGGGGACCGACCTACAATGAGCAGTTCTTC
D: NA; J: TRBJ1-2; size: few; V: TRBV6-2/TRBV6-3; CDR3: CASRSMAGYVGYTF; DNA: TGTGCCAGCAGAAGTATGGCGGGGTACGTCGGCTACACCTTC
D: NA; J: TRBJ2-2; size: NA; V: TRBV7-9; CDR3: CASSLRFGELFF; DNA: TGTGCCAGCAGCTTAAGATTCGGGGAGCTGTTTTTT
D: NA; J: TRBJ2-7; size: NA; V: TRBV18; CDR3: CASSQPGYEQYF; DNA: TGTGCCAGCTCTCAACCGGGGTACGAGCAGTACTTC
D: NA; J: TRBJ1-2; size: NA; V: TRBV2; CDR3: CASSEAVRGTLYGYTF; DNA: TGTGCCAGCAGTGAAGCTGTAAGGGGAACACTCTATGGCTACACCTTC
D: TRBD1; J: TRBJ1-1; size: NA; V: TRBV18; CDR3: CASSALLTGGNTEAFF; DNA: TGTGCCAGCTCAGCTCTCCTAACAGGGGGCAACACTGAAGCTTTCTTT
D: NA; J: TRBJ2-3; size: NA; V: TRBV7-9; CDR3: CASSLVLFPDTQYF; DNA: TGTGCCAGCAGCTTAGTTCTTTTCCCAGATACGCAGTATTTT
D: NA; J: TRBJ2-4; size: few; V: TRBV21-1; CDR3: CARRPGQAALKNIQYF; DNA: TGTGCCAGAAGACCGGGACAGGCTGCTCTCAAAAACATTCAGTACTTC
D: TRBD1; J: TRBJ2-7; size: NA; V: TRBV7-9; CDR3: CASSSEGAAFPYEQYF; DNA: TGTGCCAGCAGCTCAGAGGGGGCGGCTTTTCCCTACGAGCAGTACTTC
D: NA; J: TRBJ2-5; size: NA; V: TRBV30; CDR3: CAWSKGDQETQYF; DNA: TGTGCCTGGTCCAAGGGTGACCAAGAGACCCAGTACTTC
D: NA; J: TRBJ1-2; size: NA; V: TRBV6-5; CDR3: CASSYDRSNYGYTF; DNA: TGTGCCAGCAGTTACGACAGATCTAACTATGGCTACACCTTC
D: NA; J: TRBJ2-2; size: few; V: TRBV7-2; CDR3: CASSLGFAGNTGELFF; DNA: TGTGCCAGCAGCTTAGGATTCGCTGGGAACACCGGGGAGCTGTTTTTT
D: NA; J: TRBJ2-3; size: NA; V: TRBV4-3; CDR3: CASSQDVWVGTDTQYF; DNA: TGCGCCAGCAGCCAAGATGTGTGGGTTGGCACAGATACGCAGTATTTT
D: NA; J: TRBJ2-5; size: few; V: TRBV3-1; CDR3: CASSQGTLSYQETQYF; DNA: TGTGCCAGCAGCCAAGGGACACTATCGTACCAAGAGACCCAGTACTTC
D: TRBD1; J: TRBJ2-5; size: few; V: TRBV29-1; CDR3: CSVEGTGGQETQYF; DNA: TGCAGCGTTGAAGGGACAGGGGGTCAAGAGACCCAGTACTTC
D: NA; J: TRBJ2-4; size: NA; V: TRBV24-1; CDR3: CATSDLQGQIQYF; DNA: TGTGCCACCAGTGATTTGCAGGGGCAGATTCAGTACTTC
D: TRBD1; J: TRBJ1-6; size: few; V: TRBV5-1; CDR3: CASSWGTGGSPLHF; DNA: TGCGCCAGCAGCTGGGGGACAGGGGGTTCACCCCTCCACTTT
D: TRBD1; J: TRBJ2-6; size: few; V: TRBV4-3; CDR3: CASSARTGADSGANVLTF; DNA: TGCGCCAGCAGCGCCCGGACAGGGGCGGACTCTGGGGCCAACGTCCTGACTTTC
D: NA; J: TRBJ2-2; size: NA; V: TRBV20-1; CDR3: CSAMDANTGELFFF; DNA: NA
D: TRBD1; J: TRBJ2-7; size: many; V: TRBV12-3/TRBV12-4; CDR3: CASRPTPGQGGEQYF; DNA: TGTGCCAGCAGACCCACTCCGGGACAGGGTGGCGAGCAGTACTTC
D: NA; J: TRBJ1-2; size: NA; V: TRBV28; CDR3: CASSSPLYGYTF; DNA: TGTGCCAGCAGTTCTCCACTCTATGGCTACACCTTC
D: NA; J: TRBJ2-2; size: NA; V: TRBV7-9; CDR3: CASIPDTYTGELFF; DNA: TGTGCCAGCATCCCGGACACTTACACCGGGGAGCTGTTTTTT
D: TRBD1; J: TRBJ2-3; size: NA; V: TRBV10-3; CDR3: CAIRRQGGSTDTQYF; DNA: TGTGCCATCAGACGACAGGGGGGAAGCACAGATACGCAGTATTTT
D: TRBD2; J: TRBJ2-5; size: few; V: TRBV2; CDR3: CASSVGTSGGETQYF; DNA: TGTGCCAGCAGTGTTGGGACTAGCGGGGGAGAGACCCAGTACTTC
D: TRBD1; J: TRBJ2-7; size: few; V: TRBV7-2; CDR3: CASSLGTGTSEQYF; DNA: TGTGCCAGCAGCTTAGGGACAGGGACCTCCGAGCAGTACTTC
D: NA; J: TRBJ2-7; size: few; V: TRBV29-1; CDR3: CSVDGGPYEQYF; DNA: TGCAGCGTTGACGGGGGGCCTTACGAGCAGTACTTC
D: NA; J: TRBJ2-6; size: NA; V: TRBV5-1; CDR3: CASSTAGSGANVLTF; DNA: TGCGCCAGCAGCACAGCAGGCTCTGGGGCCAACGTCCTGACTTTC
D: NA; J: TRBJ2-2; size: few; V: TRBV25-1; CDR3: CASSEYVGGLSNTGELFF; DNA: TGTGCCAGCAGTGAATATGTAGGCGGACTATCGAACACCGGGGAGCTGTTTTTT
D: TRBD1; J: TRBJ1-2; size: NA; V: TRBV6-1; CDR3: CASRGQKSYTF; DNA: TGTGCCAGCAGGGGACAGAAGAGCTACACCTTC
D: TRBD1; J: TRBJ2-2; size: NA; V: TRBV6-2/TRBV6-3; CDR3: CASSPTGGAPGELFF; DNA: TGTGCCAGCAGTCCTACAGGGGGCGCCCCCGGGGAGCTGTTTTTT
D: NA; J: TRBJ1-1; size: few; V: TRBV6-2/TRBV6-3; CDR3: CASSYSGRQGAFF; DNA: TGTGCCAGCAGTTACTCTGGCAGGCAAGGAGCTTTCTTT
D: TRBD2; J: TRBJ2-1; size: NA; V: TRBV2; CDR3: CASSPGTSGSDEQFF; DNA: TGTGCCAGCAGCCCGGGGACTAGCGGGAGCGATGAGCAGTTCTTC
D: NA; J: TRBJ1-5; size: NA; V: TRBV20-1; CDR3: CSATGSLTQPQHF; DNA: TGCAGTGCGACCGGGAGTCTAACTCAGCCCCAGCATTTT
D: TRBD2; J: TRBJ2-5; size: few; V: TRBV7-2; CDR3: CASSSLLAGGQETQYF; DNA: TGTGCCAGCAGCTCCCTACTAGCGGGAGGGCAAGAGACCCAGTACTTC
D: NA; J: TRBJ1-1; size: NA; V: TRBV5-6; CDR3: CASSLVAQLMNTEAFF; DNA: TGTGCCAGCAGCTTGGTTGCACAGCTGATGAACACTGAAGCTTTCTTT
D: NA; J: TRBJ1-1; size: NA; V: TRBV6-2/TRBV6-3; CDR3: CASRTLRNTEAFF; DNA: TGTGCCAGCAGGACCCTAAGGAACACTGAAGCTTTCTTT
D: TRBD2; J: TRBJ2-3; size: NA; V: TRBV20-1; CDR3: CSARDDKRGGTDTQYF; DNA: TGCAGTGCTAGAGATGATAAGCGGGGGGGCACAGATACGCAGTATTTT
D: NA; J: TRBJ2-3; size: many; V: TRBV12-3/TRBV12-4; CDR3: CASRNTDTQYF; DNA: TGTGCCAGCAGGAACACAGATACGCAGTATTTT
D: NA; J: TRBJ2-1; size: few; V: TRBV4-2; CDR3: CASSQAISGNEQFF; DNA: TGTGCCAGCAGCCAAGCGATTAGCGGCAATGAGCAGTTCTTC